This T cell receptor beta chain was found in a study of long-term antiretroviral therapy in people with HIV. Study information: Collection dates of the earliest samples fall about a decade before the 2015 immediate-ART recommendation.

A v3.0 immunoSEQ assay was performed at survey level. Profiling relied on immunoSEQ multiplex PCR, and the TCRdb table lists in-frame clones only, not all of them. Of some 10,000 clones listed, around 89% were seen once; the top ten hold 15% to 20%. Sampling of each donor yielded at least one pre-ART PBMC sample and at least two post-ART PBMC samples. This clone was counted between two and nine times. The CDR3 runs 16 residues. V lost 0 bases to trimming and J lost 2 bases; unmatched junction nucleotides: 3. Germline V gene sequence: CDR1 MNHEY, CDR2 SVGAGI. This clonotype originated in a woman aged 35 to 49 with HIV. The chain is built from TRBV6-5 and TRBJ1-2; 10 bases fit TRBD1. Sample: unsorted PBMCs, taken 0.2 years before starting antiretroviral therapy. The CDR3 nucleotides read TGTGCCAGCAGTTACTCGCGGACAGGGGGGAACTATGGCTACACCTTC. It yields the protein CASSYSRTGGNYGYTF.